A selection of T cell receptor beta chains follows, all from one sample in a study of T cells in localized non-small cell lung cancer. Produced via immunoSEQ multiplex PCR; TCRdb's table is partial and in-frame only. The sample lists more than 9,000 clones, approximately 50% seen once, with about 4.3% in the top ten. Sequencing was performed on lymph node tissue, taken before any cancer treatment. The receptors derive from a woman between 40 and 69 years old with stage II squamous cell lung carcinoma. CDR3s include the opening cysteine and the closing phenylalanine or tryptophan. A D gene is named only where the DNA matches it firmly. Only part of the rows carry a size: once, few, many, or a class if the clone is expanded.

d_gene: TRBD2; len: 17; abundance: few; v_gene: TRBV19; j_gene: TRBJ2-3; CDR3nt: TGTGCCAGTAGTATAGTGGGACTAGCGACTAGCACAGATACGCAGTATTTT; CDR3aa: CASSIVGLATSTDTQYF
d_gene: .; len: 15; abundance: .; v_gene: TRBV11-3; j_gene: TRBJ1-1; CDR3nt: TGTGCCAGCAGCCCCCTAGACAGGTTGAACACTGAAGCTTTCTTT; CDR3aa: CASSPLDRLNTEAFF
d_gene: TRBD2; len: 16; abundance: few; v_gene: TRBV29-1; j_gene: TRBJ2-1; CDR3nt: TGCAGCGTTGAGGGTGCCGGGACTAGGGCCTACAATGAGCAGTTCTTC; CDR3aa: CSVEGAGTRAYNEQFF
d_gene: .; len: 13; abundance: few; v_gene: TRBV12-5; j_gene: TRBJ1-1; CDR3nt: TGTGCTAGTGGCCCGGGAGGGGTCACTGAAGCTTTCTTT; CDR3aa: CASGPGGVTEAFF
d_gene: .; len: 14; abundance: .; v_gene: TRBV6-8; j_gene: TRBJ2-5; CDR3nt: TGTGCCAGCACCTCAAGCTGGGGAGGTGAGACCCAGTACTTC; CDR3aa: CASTSSWGGETQYF
d_gene: .; len: 13; abundance: few; v_gene: TRBV6-8; j_gene: TRBJ1-5; CDR3nt: TGTGCCAGCAGTTACTCGAAAGATCAGCCCCAGCATTTT; CDR3aa: CASSYSKDQPQHF
d_gene: .; len: 16; abundance: .; v_gene: TRBV6-8; j_gene: TRBJ1-1; CDR3nt: TGTGCCAGCAGCCCTAAAGTCACAGGGCTGAACACTGAAGCTTTCTTT; CDR3aa: CASSPKVTGLNTEAFF
d_gene: .; len: 13; abundance: .; v_gene: TRBV28; j_gene: TRBJ2-5; CDR3nt: TGTGCCAGCAGTTTGGGGGTAACGGAGACCCAGTACTTC; CDR3aa: CASSLGVTETQYF
d_gene: TRBD2; len: 17; abundance: .; v_gene: TRBV19; j_gene: TRBJ2-1; CDR3nt: TGTGCCAGTAGTATAGATCTGCCGGGGGGGCCGAGGGATGAGCAGTTCTTC; CDR3aa: CASSIDLPGGPRDEQFF
d_gene: TRBD1; len: 15; abundance: .; v_gene: TRBV10-2; j_gene: TRBJ1-1; CDR3nt: TGCGCCAGCACCAACCCCGGGACAGCCCCCGACCTAGTAGTCTTT; CDR3aa: CASTNPGTAPDLVVF
d_gene: .; len: 15; abundance: few; v_gene: TRBV11-3; j_gene: TRBJ1-5; CDR3nt: TGTGCCAGCAGCTTTTTTCCTGGGAGCAATCAGCCCCAGCATTTT; CDR3aa: CASSFFPGSNQPQHF
d_gene: TRBD1; len: 15; abundance: few; v_gene: TRBV9; j_gene: TRBJ2-5; CDR3nt: TGTGCCAGCAGTGTGGACAGGGGGCTACGAGAGACCCAGTACTTC; CDR3aa: CASSVDRGLRETQYF
d_gene: TRBD2; len: 15; abundance: .; v_gene: TRBV7-6; j_gene: TRBJ2-3; CDR3nt: TGTGCCAGCAGCCCTGGACTAGCGGGGGAAGATACGCAGTATTTT; CDR3aa: CASSPGLAGEDTQYF